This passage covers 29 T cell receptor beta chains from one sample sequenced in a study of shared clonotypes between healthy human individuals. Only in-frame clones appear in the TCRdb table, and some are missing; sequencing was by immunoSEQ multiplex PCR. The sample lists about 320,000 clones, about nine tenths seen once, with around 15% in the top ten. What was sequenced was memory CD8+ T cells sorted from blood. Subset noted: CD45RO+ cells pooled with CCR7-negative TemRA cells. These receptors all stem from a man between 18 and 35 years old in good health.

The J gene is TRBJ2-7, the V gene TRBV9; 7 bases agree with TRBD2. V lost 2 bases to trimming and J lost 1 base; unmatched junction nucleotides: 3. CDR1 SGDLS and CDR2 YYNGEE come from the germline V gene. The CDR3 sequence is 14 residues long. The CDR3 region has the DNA TGTGCCAGCAGCGTTGGCGGGAGATCCTACGAGCAGTACTTC. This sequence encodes CASSVGGRSYEQYF.

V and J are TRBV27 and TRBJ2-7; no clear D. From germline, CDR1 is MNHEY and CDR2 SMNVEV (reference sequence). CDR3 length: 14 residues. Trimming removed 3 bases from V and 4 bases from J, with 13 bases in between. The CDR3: CASSLALFGYEQYF. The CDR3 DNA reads TGTGCCAGCAGTTTGGCGTTATTTGGTTACGAGCAGTACTTC.

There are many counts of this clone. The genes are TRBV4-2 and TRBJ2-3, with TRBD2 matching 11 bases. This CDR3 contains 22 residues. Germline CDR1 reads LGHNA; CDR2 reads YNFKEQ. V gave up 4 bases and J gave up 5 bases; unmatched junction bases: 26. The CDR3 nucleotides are TGTGCCAGCAGCCCGGTGGGCCTAGCGGGAGGCCTAAACGAGTTCGGGGAAGATACGCAGTATTTT. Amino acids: CASSPVGLAGGLNEFGEDTQYF.

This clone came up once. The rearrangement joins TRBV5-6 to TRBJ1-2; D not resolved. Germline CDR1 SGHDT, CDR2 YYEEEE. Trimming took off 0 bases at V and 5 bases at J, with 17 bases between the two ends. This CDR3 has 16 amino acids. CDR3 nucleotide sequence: TGTGCCAGCAGCTTGGCCTTTTCCTTTATTCGGTATGGCTACACCTTC. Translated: CASSLAFSFIRYGYTF.

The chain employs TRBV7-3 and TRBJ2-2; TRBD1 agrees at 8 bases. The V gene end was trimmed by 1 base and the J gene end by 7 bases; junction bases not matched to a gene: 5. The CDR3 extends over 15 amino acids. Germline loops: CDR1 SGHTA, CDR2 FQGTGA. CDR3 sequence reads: CASSLITGGFGELFF. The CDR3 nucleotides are TGTGCCAGCAGCTTAATTACAGGGGGATTCGGGGAGCTGTTTTTT.

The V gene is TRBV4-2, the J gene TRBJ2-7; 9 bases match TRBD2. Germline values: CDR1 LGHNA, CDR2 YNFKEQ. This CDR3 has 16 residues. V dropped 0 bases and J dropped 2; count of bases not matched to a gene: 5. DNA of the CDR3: TGTGCCAGCAGCCAAGATCACGGCGGGGGGGCCTACGAGCAGTACTTC. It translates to CASSQDHGGGAYEQYF.

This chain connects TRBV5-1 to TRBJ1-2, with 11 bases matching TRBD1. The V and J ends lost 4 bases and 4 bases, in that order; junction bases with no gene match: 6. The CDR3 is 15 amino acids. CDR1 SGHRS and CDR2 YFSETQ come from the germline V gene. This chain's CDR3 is CASSITGTGGYGYTF. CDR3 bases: TGCGCCAGCAGCATTACCGGGACAGGGGGCTATGGCTACACCTTC.

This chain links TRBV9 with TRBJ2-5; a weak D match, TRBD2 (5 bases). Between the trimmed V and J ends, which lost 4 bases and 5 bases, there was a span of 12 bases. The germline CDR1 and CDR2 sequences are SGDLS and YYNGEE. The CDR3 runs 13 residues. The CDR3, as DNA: TGTGCCAGCAGCCCTAGGGAGTTTGAGACCCAGTACTTC. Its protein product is CASSPREFETQYF. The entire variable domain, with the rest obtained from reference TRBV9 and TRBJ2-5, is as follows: DSGVTQTPKHLITATGQRVTLRCSPRSGDLSVYWYQQSLDQGLQFLIQYYNGEERAKGNILERFSAQQFPDLHSELNLSSLELGDSALYFCASSPREFETQYFGPGTRLLVL.

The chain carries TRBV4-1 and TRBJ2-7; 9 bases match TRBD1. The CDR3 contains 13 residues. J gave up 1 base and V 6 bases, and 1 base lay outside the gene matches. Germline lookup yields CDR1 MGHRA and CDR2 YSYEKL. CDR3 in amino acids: CASSGTGSYEQYF. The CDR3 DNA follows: TGCGCCAGCAGTGGGACAGGGTCCTACGAGCAGTACTTC.

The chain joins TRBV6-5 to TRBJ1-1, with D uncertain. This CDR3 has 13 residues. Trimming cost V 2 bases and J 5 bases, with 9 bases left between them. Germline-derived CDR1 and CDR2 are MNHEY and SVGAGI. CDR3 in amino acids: CASSYEFETEAFF. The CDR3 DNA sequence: TGTGCCAGCAGTTACGAGTTTGAGACTGAAGCTTTCTTT.

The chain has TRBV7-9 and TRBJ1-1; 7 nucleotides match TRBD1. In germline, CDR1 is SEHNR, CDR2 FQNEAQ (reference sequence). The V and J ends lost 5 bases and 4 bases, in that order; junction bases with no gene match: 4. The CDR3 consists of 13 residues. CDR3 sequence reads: CASSLQGSTEAFF. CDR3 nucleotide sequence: TGTGCCAGCAGCCTACAGGGGTCCACTGAAGCTTTCTTT.

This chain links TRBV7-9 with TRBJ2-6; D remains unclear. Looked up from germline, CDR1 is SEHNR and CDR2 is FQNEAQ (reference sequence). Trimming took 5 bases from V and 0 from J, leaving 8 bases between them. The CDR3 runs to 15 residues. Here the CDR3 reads CASSPPSSGANVLTF. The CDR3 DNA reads TGTGCCAGCAGCCCCCCGAGCTCTGGGGCCAACGTCCTGACTTTC.

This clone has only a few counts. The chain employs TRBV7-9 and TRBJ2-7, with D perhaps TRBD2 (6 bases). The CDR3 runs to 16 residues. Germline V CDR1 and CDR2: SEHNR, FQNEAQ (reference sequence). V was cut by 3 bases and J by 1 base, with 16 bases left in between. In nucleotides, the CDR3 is TGTGCCAGCAGCTTCCCACACGGGACTGATTCCTACGAGCAGTACTTC. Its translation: CASSFPHGTDSYEQYF.

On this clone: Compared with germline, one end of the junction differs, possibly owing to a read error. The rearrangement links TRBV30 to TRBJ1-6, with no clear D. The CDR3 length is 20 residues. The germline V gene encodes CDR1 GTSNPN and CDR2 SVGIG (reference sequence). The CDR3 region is CAWSVMDPFYRDKYISPLHF. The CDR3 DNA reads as TGTGCCTGGAGTGTAATGGATCCCTTCTACCGGGATAAGTATATTTCACCCCTCCACTTT.

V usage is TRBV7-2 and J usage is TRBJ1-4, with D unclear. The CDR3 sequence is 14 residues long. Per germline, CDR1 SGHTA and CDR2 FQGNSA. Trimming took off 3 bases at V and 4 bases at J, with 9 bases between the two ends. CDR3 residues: CASSFGNGNEKLFF. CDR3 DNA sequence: TGTGCCAGCAGCTTCGGCAATGGTAATGAAAAACTGTTTTTT.

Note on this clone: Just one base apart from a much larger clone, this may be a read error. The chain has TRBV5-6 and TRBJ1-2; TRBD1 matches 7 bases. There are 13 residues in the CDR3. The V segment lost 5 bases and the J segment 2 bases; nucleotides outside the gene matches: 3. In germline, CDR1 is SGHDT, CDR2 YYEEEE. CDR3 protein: CASSQQGNYGYTF. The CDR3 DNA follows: TGTGCCAGCAGTCAACAGGGGAACTATGGCTACACCTTC.

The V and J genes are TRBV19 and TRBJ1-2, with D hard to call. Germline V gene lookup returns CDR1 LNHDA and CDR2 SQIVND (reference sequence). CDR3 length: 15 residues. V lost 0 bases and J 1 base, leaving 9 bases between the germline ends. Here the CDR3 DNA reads TGTGCCAGTAGTATAGATCTCGACCTTAACTATGGCTACACCTTC. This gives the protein CASSIDLDLNYGYTF. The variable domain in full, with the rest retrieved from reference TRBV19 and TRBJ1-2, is DGGITQSPKYLFRKEGQNVTLSCEQNLNHDAMYWYRQDPGQGLRLIYYSQIVNDFQKGDIAEGYSVSREKKESFPLTVTSAQKNPTAFYLCASSIDLDLNYGYTFGSGTRLTVV.

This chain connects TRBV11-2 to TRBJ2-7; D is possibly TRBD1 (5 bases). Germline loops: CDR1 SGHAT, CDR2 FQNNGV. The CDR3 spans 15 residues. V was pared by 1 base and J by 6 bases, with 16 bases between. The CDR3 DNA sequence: TGTGCCAGCAGCTTAGGGACAACCCAGTCTCGCGAGCAGTACTTC. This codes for CASSLGTTQSREQYF.

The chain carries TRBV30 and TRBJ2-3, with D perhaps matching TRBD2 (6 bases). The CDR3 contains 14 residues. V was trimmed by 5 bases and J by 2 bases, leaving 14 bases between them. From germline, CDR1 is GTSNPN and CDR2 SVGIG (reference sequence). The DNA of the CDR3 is TGTGCCTGGGGTTGGGGGGTAGCCACAGATACGCAGTATTTT. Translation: CAWGWGVATDTQYF.

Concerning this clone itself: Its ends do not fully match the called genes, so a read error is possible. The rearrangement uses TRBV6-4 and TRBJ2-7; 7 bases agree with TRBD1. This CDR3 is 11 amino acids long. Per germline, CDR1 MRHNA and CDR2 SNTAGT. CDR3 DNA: TGTGCCAGCAGTGACTCGGGGACAGAGGGCTTC. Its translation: CASSDSGTEGF.

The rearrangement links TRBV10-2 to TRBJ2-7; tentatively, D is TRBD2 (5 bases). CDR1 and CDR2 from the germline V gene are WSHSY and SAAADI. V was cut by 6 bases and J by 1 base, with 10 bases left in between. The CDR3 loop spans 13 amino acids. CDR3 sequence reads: CASREDYSYEQYF. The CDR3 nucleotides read TGCGCCAGCAGGGAAGACTATTCCTACGAGCAGTACTTC.

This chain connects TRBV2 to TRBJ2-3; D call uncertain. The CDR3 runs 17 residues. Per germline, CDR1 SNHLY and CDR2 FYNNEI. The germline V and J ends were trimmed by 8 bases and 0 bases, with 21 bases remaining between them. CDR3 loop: CASPRAGVESSTDTQYF. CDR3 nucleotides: TGTGCCAGCCCCAGAGCAGGCGTAGAGTCTAGCACAGATACGCAGTATTTT.

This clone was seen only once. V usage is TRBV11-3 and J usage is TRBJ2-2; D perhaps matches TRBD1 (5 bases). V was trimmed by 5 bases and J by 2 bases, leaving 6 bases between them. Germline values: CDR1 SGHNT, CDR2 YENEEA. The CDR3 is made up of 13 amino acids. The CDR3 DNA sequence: TGTGCCAGCAGCGACAGAAACACCGGGGAGCTGTTTTTT. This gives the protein CASSDRNTGELFF.

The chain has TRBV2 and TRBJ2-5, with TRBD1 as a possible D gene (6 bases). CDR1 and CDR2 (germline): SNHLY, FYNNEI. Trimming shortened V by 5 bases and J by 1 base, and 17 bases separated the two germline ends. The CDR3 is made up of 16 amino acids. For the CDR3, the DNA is TGTGCCAGCAGTCCCCCTTTAGGACAGTTCCAAGAGACCCAGTACTTC. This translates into CASSPPLGQFQETQYF.

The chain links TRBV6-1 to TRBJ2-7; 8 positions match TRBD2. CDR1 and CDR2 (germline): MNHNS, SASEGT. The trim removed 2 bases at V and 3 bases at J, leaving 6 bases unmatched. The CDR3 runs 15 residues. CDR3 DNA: TGTGCCAGCAGTGAAAGGCCTAGCGGGTTCTACGAGCAGTACTTC. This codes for CASSERPSGFYEQYF.

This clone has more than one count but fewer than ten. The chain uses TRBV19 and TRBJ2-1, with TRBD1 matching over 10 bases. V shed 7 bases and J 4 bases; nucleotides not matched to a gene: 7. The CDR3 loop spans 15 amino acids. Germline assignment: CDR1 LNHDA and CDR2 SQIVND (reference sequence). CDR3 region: CASIQGGQGYNEQFF. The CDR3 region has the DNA TGTGCCAGTATTCAAGGGGGACAGGGGTACAATGAGCAGTTCTTC.

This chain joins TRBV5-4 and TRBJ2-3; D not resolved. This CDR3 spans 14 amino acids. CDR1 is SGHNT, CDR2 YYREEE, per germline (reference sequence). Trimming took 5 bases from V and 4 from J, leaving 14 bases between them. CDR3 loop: CASRVQVDSDTQYF. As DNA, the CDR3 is TGTGCCAGCAGGGTGCAGGTGGATTCAGATACGCAGTATTTT.

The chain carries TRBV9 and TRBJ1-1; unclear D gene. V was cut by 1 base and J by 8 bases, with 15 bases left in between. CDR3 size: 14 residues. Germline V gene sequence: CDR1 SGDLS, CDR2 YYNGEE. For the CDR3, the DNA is TGTGCCAGCAGCGTATACGTTTCGGGAGGGGAAGCTTTCTTT. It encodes CASSVYVSGGEAFF.

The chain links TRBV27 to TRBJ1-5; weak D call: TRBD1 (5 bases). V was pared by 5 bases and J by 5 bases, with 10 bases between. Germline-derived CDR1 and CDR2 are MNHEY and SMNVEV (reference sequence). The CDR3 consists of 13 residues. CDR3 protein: CASSPEGHQPQHF. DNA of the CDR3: TGTGCCAGCAGTCCAGAGGGACATCAGCCCCAGCATTTT.